Listed below are T cell receptor beta chains from one sample, sequenced in a study of graft-versus-host responses after intestinal transplantation. Clones were read by immunoSEQ multiplex PCR, and TCRdb kept only the in-frame ones, dropping some. The data show some 130,000 clones, more than 80% seen once. Antigens for these TCRs are unknown. The sequenced sample was unstimulated CD4+ T cells sorted from spleen or lymph node cells, obtained before intestinal transplant. Receptors originate from a human donor who received an intestinal transplant. CDR3s include the opening cysteine and the closing phenylalanine or tryptophan. The order of the fields is J gene, clone size, V gene, D gene, CDR3 DNA, CDR3 protein. D genes are given only for firm matches. Some rows mark clone size as missing; the rest say once, few, many or name a class of expanded clone.

j_gene: TRBJ1-1
abundance: NA
v_gene: TRBV9
d_gene: NA
CDR3nt: TGTGCCAGCAGCGCTGACGGAACCACTGAAGCTTTCTTT
CDR3aa: CASSADGTTEAFF

j_gene: TRBJ1-2
abundance: few
v_gene: TRBV14
d_gene: NA
CDR3nt: TGTGCCAGCAGCCGCCGGTTAGATAGGGGTGGCAACTATGGCTACACCTTC
CDR3aa: CASSRRLDRGGNYGYTF

j_gene: TRBJ2-5
abundance: NA
v_gene: TRBV29-1
d_gene: NA
CDR3nt: TGCAGCGTTGGGGTACCGCCAGAGACCCAGTACTTC
CDR3aa: CSVGVPPETQYF

j_gene: TRBJ1-6
abundance: NA
v_gene: TRBV5-1
d_gene: TRBD1
CDR3nt: TGCGCCAGCGGCCTCGGACAGGGTGACTCACCCCTCCACTTT
CDR3aa: CASGLGQGDSPLHF

j_gene: TRBJ2-7
abundance: NA
v_gene: TRBV6-5
d_gene: TRBD1
CDR3nt: TGTGCCAGCAGTTTGGCCAGGGGGCGAGAGCAGTACTTC
CDR3aa: CASSLARGREQYF

j_gene: TRBJ1-5
abundance: NA
v_gene: TRBV10-2
d_gene: NA
CDR3nt: TGCGCCAGCAGGGCAGGGAGCAATCAGCCCCAGCATTTT
CDR3aa: CASRAGSNQPQHF

j_gene: TRBJ2-3
abundance: NA
v_gene: TRBV10-1
d_gene: TRBD1
CDR3nt: TGCGCCAGCAGTGACGTTCAGGGGGCATCTGGGACAGATACGCAGTATTTT
CDR3aa: CASSDVQGASGTDTQYF

j_gene: TRBJ1-2
abundance: once
v_gene: TRBV25-1
d_gene: NA
CDR3nt: TGTGCCAGCAGTGAGGATTCCTCCTATGGCTACACCTTC
CDR3aa: CASSEDSSYGYTF

j_gene: TRBJ2-7
abundance: NA
v_gene: TRBV6-1
d_gene: NA
CDR3nt: TGTGCCAGCAGGTCGTGGGACACCCGATACGAGCAGTACTTC
CDR3aa: CASRSWDTRYEQYF

j_gene: TRBJ1-1
abundance: NA
v_gene: TRBV27
d_gene: NA
CDR3nt: TGTGCCAGCAGTTTGAGGAGAGGTGATGAAGCTTTCTTT
CDR3aa: CASSLRRGDEAFF

j_gene: TRBJ2-7
abundance: NA
v_gene: TRBV7-3
d_gene: TRBD1
CDR3nt: TGTGCCAGCAGCCCCAACCGACAGGGGGCTCTTTGGTTC
CDR3aa: CASSPNRQGALWF

j_gene: TRBJ1-5
abundance: NA
v_gene: TRBV10-3
d_gene: NA
CDR3nt: TGTGCCATCAGTGAAGGAGAGAATCAGCCCCAGCATTTT
CDR3aa: CAISEGENQPQHF

j_gene: TRBJ2-1
abundance: NA
v_gene: TRBV2
d_gene: TRBD2
CDR3nt: TGTGCCAGCATTAAACGAACGACTAGCAGAAAAAACAATGAGCAGTTCTTC
CDR3aa: CASIKRTTSRKNNEQFF

j_gene: TRBJ1-1
abundance: NA
v_gene: TRBV2
d_gene: NA
CDR3nt: TGTGCCAGCGGCAGGGAAGTGAACACTGAAGCTTTCTTT
CDR3aa: CASGREVNTEAFF

j_gene: TRBJ2-3
abundance: NA
v_gene: TRBV11-2
d_gene: TRBD1
CDR3nt: TGTGCCAGCAGCTTAAGGGGGCCAGTCGGCACAGATACGCAGTATTTT
CDR3aa: CASSLRGPVGTDTQYF

j_gene: TRBJ1-2
abundance: NA
v_gene: TRBV10-2
d_gene: NA
CDR3nt: TGCGCCAGCAGTGAGTCGAAGGATGGGACCGTGGGTGGCTACACCTTC
CDR3aa: CASSESKDGTVGGYTF

j_gene: TRBJ1-3
abundance: NA
v_gene: TRBV5-1
d_gene: NA
CDR3nt: TGCGCCAGCAGCGGACAGTCTGGAAACACCATATATTTT
CDR3aa: CASSGQSGNTIYF

j_gene: TRBJ1-5
abundance: NA
v_gene: TRBV6-1
d_gene: NA
CDR3nt: TGTGCCAGCAGTGAGGTGGCGGGTCAGTTTAGGAGGACCTGGCATTTT
CDR3aa: CASSEVAGQFRRTWHF

j_gene: TRBJ2-1
abundance: NA
v_gene: TRBV6-5
d_gene: TRBD1
CDR3nt: TGTGCCAGCAGTTACTCAGGACAGGACAATGAGCAGTTCTTC
CDR3aa: CASSYSGQDNEQFF

j_gene: TRBJ1-2
abundance: NA
v_gene: TRBV7-2
d_gene: NA
CDR3nt: TGTGCCAGCAGCTTAGAAGCGGGGCTGGCGGGGTATGGCTACACCTTC
CDR3aa: CASSLEAGLAGYGYTF

j_gene: TRBJ2-7
abundance: few
v_gene: TRBV19
d_gene: TRBD1
CDR3nt: TGTGCCAGTAGTATCCAGGGGGACGGGACCTACGAGCAGTACTTC
CDR3aa: CASSIQGDGTYEQYF

j_gene: TRBJ2-1
abundance: NA
v_gene: TRBV25-1
d_gene: NA
CDR3nt: TGTGCCAGCAGTGAAGGCCCCCGGCGGGGTAACTACAATGAGCAGTTCTTC
CDR3aa: CASSEGPRRGNYNEQFF

j_gene: TRBJ1-1
abundance: NA
v_gene: TRBV6-1
d_gene: NA
CDR3nt: TGTGCCAGCATGGGGGCTTGGACTGAAGCTTTCTTT
CDR3aa: CASMGAWTEAFF

j_gene: TRBJ1-2
abundance: NA
v_gene: TRBV25-1
d_gene: NA
CDR3nt: TGTGCCAGCAGTTCAGGGGACCTATATGGCTACACCTTC
CDR3aa: CASSSGDLYGYTF

j_gene: TRBJ1-1
abundance: NA
v_gene: TRBV30
d_gene: NA
CDR3nt: TGTGCCTGGGATCATAACACTGAAGCTTTCTTT
CDR3aa: CAWDHNTEAFF

j_gene: TRBJ2-3
abundance: NA
v_gene: TRBV7-9
d_gene: NA
CDR3nt: TGTGCCAGCAGCAAAAAGTCCAGGGGCGATACGCAGTATTTT
CDR3aa: CASSKKSRGDTQYF

j_gene: TRBJ2-7
abundance: NA
v_gene: TRBV6-6
d_gene: NA
CDR3nt: TGTGCCAGCAGTCCACCCCCAGGAGCCTACGAGCAGTACTTC
CDR3aa: CASSPPPGAYEQYF

j_gene: TRBJ1-2
abundance: NA
v_gene: TRBV12-2
d_gene: NA
CDR3nt: TGTGCAAGTCGCTTAGCCCGGCGGGTGGATCACTATGGCTACACCTTC
CDR3aa: CASRLARRVDHYGYTF

j_gene: TRBJ1-5
abundance: NA
v_gene: TRBV28
d_gene: NA
CDR3nt: TGTGCCAGCAGGGTGGGGGCGCGAGGGAATCAGCCCCAGCATTTT
CDR3aa: CASRVGARGNQPQHF

j_gene: TRBJ2-7
abundance: once
v_gene: TRBV27
d_gene: NA
CDR3nt: TGTGCCAGCACCCCCGTTCCAGGGATTTCCTACGAGCAGTACTTC
CDR3aa: CASTPVPGISYEQYF

j_gene: TRBJ1-3
abundance: NA
v_gene: TRBV14
d_gene: NA
CDR3nt: TGTGCCAGCAGCCAATTGGCAGCCATTTCTGGAAACACCATATATTTT
CDR3aa: CASSQLAAISGNTIYF

j_gene: TRBJ2-3
abundance: NA
v_gene: TRBV4-1
d_gene: NA
CDR3nt: TGCGCCAGCAAGGAGGGCTGGGGTACAGATACGCAGTATTTT
CDR3aa: CASKEGWGTDTQYF

j_gene: TRBJ2-5
abundance: NA
v_gene: TRBV14
d_gene: TRBD1
CDR3nt: TGTGCCAGCAGACGGGACAGAGAAGAGACCCAGTACTTC
CDR3aa: CASRRDREETQYF

j_gene: TRBJ2-7
abundance: NA
v_gene: TRBV7-9
d_gene: NA
CDR3nt: TGTGCCAGCAGCTTAAAGAGGGACTACGAGCAGTACTTC
CDR3aa: CASSLKRDYEQYF

j_gene: TRBJ1-2
abundance: NA
v_gene: TRBV19
d_gene: NA
CDR3nt: TGTGCCAGTAGGAGAGCCGGAGCTAACTATGGCTACACCTTC
CDR3aa: CASRRAGANYGYTF

j_gene: TRBJ2-1
abundance: NA
v_gene: TRBV18
d_gene: NA
CDR3nt: TGTGCCAGCTCACCACCGAGCGGTAATGAGCAGTTCTTC
CDR3aa: CASSPPSGNEQFF

j_gene: TRBJ2-5
abundance: once
v_gene: TRBV18
d_gene: TRBD2
CDR3nt: TGTGCCGCATCTGGGGGGGTCCAAGAGACCCAGTACTTC
CDR3aa: CAASGGVQETQYF

j_gene: TRBJ2-5
abundance: NA
v_gene: TRBV7-8
d_gene: NA
CDR3nt: TGTGCCAGCAGCTTAGAAGCGGCCTTTAGCTTGGAGACCCAGTACTTC
CDR3aa: CASSLEAAFSLETQYF

j_gene: TRBJ2-7
abundance: NA
v_gene: TRBV2
d_gene: NA
CDR3nt: TGTGCCAGCAATCGTCTTAGCTACGAGCAGTACTTC
CDR3aa: CASNRLSYEQYF

j_gene: TRBJ2-3
abundance: NA
v_gene: TRBV18
d_gene: TRBD1
CDR3nt: TGTGCCAGCTCACCACCTTACCCGACAGGGGCAGATACGCAGTATTTT
CDR3aa: CASSPPYPTGADTQYF

j_gene: TRBJ2-1
abundance: NA
v_gene: TRBV2
d_gene: NA
CDR3nt: TGTGCCAGCATGGGCAGCAGAGGCCGGTCCTACAATGAGCAGTTCTTC
CDR3aa: CASMGSRGRSYNEQFF

j_gene: TRBJ1-6
abundance: NA
v_gene: TRBV11-3
d_gene: NA
CDR3nt: TGTGCCAGCAGACAGGGCCCCAATAATTCACCCCTCCACTTT
CDR3aa: CASRQGPNNSPLHF